Described below is a single T cell receptor beta chain sequence and its context. The antigen remains undetermined. The CDR3 has 14 residues. The V end was cut by 3 bases, the J end by 1 base, with 9 bases between. Germline CDR1 MGHDK, CDR2 SYGVNS. The PCR was carried out with 60 Vbeta primers and 13 Jbeta primers. The repertoire was sequenced with immunoSEQ multiplex PCR; TCRdb's copy has only in-frame clones and lacks some. The repertoire includes around 210,000 clones, more than 75% of them detected once, and 0.24% sits in the top ten. This specimen comes from a study of cytomegalovirus exposure and HLA in healthy donors. Overall study: Around 89 million unique TCRs from HLA-typed donors made up an early data release.

Findings and caveats of the study: TCR beta chains numbering 164 were designated cytomegalovirus-associated. TCR beta V segments were, for the most part, productive about 87% or about 30% of the time in an earlier analysis.

Material: PBMCs. This receptor was taken from a girl aged 2 to 10 in good health and CMV-seronegative. The chain is built from TRBV25-1 and TRBJ1-1; D is undetermined. CDR3 coding DNA: TGTGCCAGCAGTGACCCGGGGTGGAACACTGAAGCTTTCTTT. It yields the protein CASSDPGWNTEAFF.